Listed here are 10 T cell receptor beta chains from one sample, sequenced in a study of long-term antiretroviral therapy in people with HIV. Samples were assayed with immunoSEQ v3.0 at survey level. TCRdb's copy holds only in-frame clones and misses some; the assay was immunoSEQ multiplex PCR. The data show around 26,000 clones, with 93% seen just once and approximately 8.5% held by the top ten. The sequencing used unsorted PBMCs, collected 7.6 years after starting antiretroviral therapy. All receptors come from a woman in her 40s with HIV.

J is TRBJ2-4 and V is TRBV19; no clear D. Germline V CDR1 and CDR2: LNHDA, SQIVND (reference sequence). With 4 bases removed from V and 0 bases from J, the gap between germline ends came to 13 bases. The CDR3 has 16 residues. CDR3 protein: CASSNPGFVAKNIQYF. The CDR3, as DNA: TGTGCCAGTAGTAACCCGGGTTTCGTAGCCAAAAACATTCAGTACTTC.

The V call is TRBV9, the J call TRBJ1-2; D is unclear. Germline lookup yields CDR1 SGDLS and CDR2 YYNGEE. CDR3 length: 15 residues. The V end was cut by 2 bases, the J end by 4 bases, with 15 bases between. CDR3 sequence reads: CASSVSPTKGYGYTF. In nucleotides, the CDR3 is TGTGCCAGCAGCGTCAGCCCTACGAAAGGCTATGGCTACACCTTC.

This rearrangement joins TRBV19 to TRBJ2-3; TRBD2 matches at 10 bases. CDR1 is LNHDA and CDR2 is SQIVND in the germline V gene (reference sequence). The CDR3 loop spans 18 amino acids. The V gene end was trimmed by 6 bases and the J gene end by 0 bases; junction bases not matched to a gene: 12. The CDR3 loop is CASSGTSVGLSSTDTQYF. As DNA, the CDR3 is TGTGCCAGTAGCGGGACTAGCGTGGGCCTATCTAGCACAGATACGCAGTATTTT. The full variable domain, completed using reference TRBV19 and TRBJ2-3, is DGGITQSPKYLFRKEGQNVTLSCEQNLNHDAMYWYRQDPGQGLRLIYYSQIVNDFQKGDIAEGYSVSREKKESFPLTVTSAQKNPTAFYLCASSGTSVGLSSTDTQYFGPGTRLTVL.

V gene TRBV6-1 combines with J gene TRBJ1-6, with a tentative D call TRBD1 (6 bases). The CDR3 is 16 residues long. Germline V lookup: CDR1 MNHNS, CDR2 SASEGT. The V end was cut by 0 bases, the J end by 7 bases, with 13 bases between. The CDR3 DNA sequence: TGTGCCAGCAGTGAAGCGCTACGGGGGCCGAATTCACCCCTCCACTTT. Its protein is CASSEALRGPNSPLHF.

This chain connects TRBV6-5 to TRBJ2-5; D may be TRBD1 or TRBD2 (6 bases each). The CDR3 sequence is 15 residues long. V was pared by 2 bases and J by 2 bases, with 12 bases between. Germline CDR1 is MNHEY and CDR2 is SVGAGI. CDR3 DNA sequence: TGTGCCAGCAGTTACGGGGGGCTGAGACAAGAGACCCAGTACTTC. It yields the protein CASSYGGLRQETQYF.

This chain joins TRBV4-3 and TRBJ2-3; 13 bases fit TRBD2. The ends lost 5 bases at V and 14 bases at J; junction bases unmatched: 22. Germline CDR1 is LGHNA and CDR2 is YSLEER. The CDR3 runs 18 residues. The CDR3 DNA sequence: TGCGCCAGCAGCAGGGAGACAGGACTAGCGGGGGCCCCTGATCTGCTGTATTTT. Encoded protein: CASSRETGLAGAPDLLYF.

The chain links TRBV9 to TRBJ2-2, with D uncertain. Trimming removed 4 bases from V and 4 bases from J, with 11 bases in between. The CDR3 covers 14 residues. Germline loops: CDR1 SGDLS, CDR2 YYNGEE. CDR3 loop: CASSFLDGTGELFF. DNA for the CDR3: TGTGCCAGCAGCTTTTTGGACGGCACCGGGGAGCTGTTTTTT.

This chain connects TRBV5-1 to TRBJ1-4; no clear D gene. Germline V gene sequence: CDR1 SGHRS, CDR2 YFSETQ. This CDR3 is built from 15 residues. Trimming took off 4 bases at V and 5 bases at J, with 15 bases between the two ends. The CDR3 DNA follows: TGCGCCAGCAGCCGTGGGGAGCTCTACAATGAAAAACTGTTTTTT. This sequence encodes CASSRGELYNEKLFF. Complete variable domain (other parts from reference TRBV5-1 and TRBJ1-4): KAGVTQTPRYLIKTRGQQVTLSCSPISGHRSVSWYQQTPGQGLQFLFEYFSETQRNKGNFPGRFSGRQFSNSRSEMNVSTLELGDSALYLCASSRGELYNEKLFFGSGTQLSVL.

The chain couples TRBV7-2 to TRBJ1-2; no clear D gene. CDR3 size: 15 residues. CDR1 is SGHTA and CDR2 is FQGNSA in the germline V gene. The V and J ends lost 1 base and 2 bases respectively, with 11 bases between them. The CDR3 region is CASSLEYSGNYGYTF. The CDR3, as DNA: TGTGCCAGCAGCTTAGAATACTCGGGGAACTATGGCTACACCTTC.

V gene TRBV7-2 combines with J gene TRBJ2-1, with a tentative D call TRBD1 (5 bases). The CDR3 loop spans 12 amino acids. CDR1 is SGHTA, CDR2 FQGNSA, per germline. V was clipped by 2 bases and J by 13 bases, with 12 bases between them. The CDR3 nucleotides are TGTGCCAGCAGCTTAAAGGGGCGTCGTCAGTTCTTC. As protein: CASSLKGRRQFF.